Listed below are T cell receptor beta chains from one sample, sequenced in a study of blood T cell repertoires in COVID-19. The table came from immunoSEQ multiplex PCR; TCRdb's copy has only in-frame clones and leaves some out. The sample holds about 500,000 clones; 75% to 90% are singletons and the top ten take about 0.7%. The sequenced sample consisted of PBMCs or T cells enriched from blood (not recorded which). The receptors were gathered from a woman younger than 30 who had recovered from COVID-19. Both conserved end residues are part of each CDR3. A D gene is named only where the DNA matches it firmly. The size entry is marked missing in some rows and otherwise reads once, few, many or a size class.

abundance: -; j_gene: TRBJ1-2; d_gene: -; v_gene: TRBV4-1; CDR3nt: TGCGCCAGCAGCCAAGTCTCAGGGAGGAATGGCTACACCTTC; CDR3aa: CASSQVSGRNGYTF
abundance: -; j_gene: TRBJ2-7; d_gene: -; v_gene: TRBV5-1; CDR3nt: TGCGCCAGCAGCTTGGGAGTTGGGGCTTACGAGCAGTGCTTC; CDR3aa: CASSLGVGAYEQCF
abundance: few; j_gene: TRBJ1-5; d_gene: -; v_gene: TRBV28; CDR3nt: TGTGCCAGCGGGGGACAACAGCCCCAGCATTTT; CDR3aa: CASGGQQPQHF
abundance: -; j_gene: TRBJ1-2; d_gene: TRBD1; v_gene: TRBV9; CDR3nt: TGTGCCAGCAGTCCGGGACAGGGATCAGGAGTCTATGGCTACACCTTC; CDR3aa: CASSPGQGSGVYGYTF
abundance: once; j_gene: TRBJ1-2; d_gene: -; v_gene: TRBV28; CDR3nt: TGTGCCACCCCGGGCAGGGGAAACTATGGCTACACCTTC; CDR3aa: CATPGRGNYGYTF
abundance: -; j_gene: TRBJ2-5; d_gene: -; v_gene: TRBV9; CDR3nt: TGTGCCAGCAGCGTAGGGCAGTCCCAAGAGACCCAGTACTTC; CDR3aa: CASSVGQSQETQYF
abundance: -; j_gene: TRBJ2-1; d_gene: -; v_gene: TRBV7-3; CDR3nt: TGTGCCAGCAGCCCGTCGGGGAGCTCCTACAATGAGCAGTTCTTC; CDR3aa: CASSPSGSSYNEQFF
abundance: -; j_gene: TRBJ1-2; d_gene: -; v_gene: TRBV2; CDR3nt: TGTGCCAGCAATCCCCCGGGACTGCTTGGCGGCTACACCTTC; CDR3aa: CASNPPGLLGGYTF
abundance: few; j_gene: TRBJ1-2; d_gene: TRBD1; v_gene: TRBV19; CDR3nt: TGTGCCAGTAGTATTACGGCAGGGGGAGGTTATGGCTACACCTTC; CDR3aa: CASSITAGGGYGYTF
abundance: few; j_gene: TRBJ1-4; d_gene: TRBD1; v_gene: TRBV28; CDR3nt: TGTGCCAGCAATCCAACCGGGACAGGTGGCGAAAAACTGTTTTTT; CDR3aa: CASNPTGTGGEKLFF
abundance: -; j_gene: TRBJ1-2; d_gene: -; v_gene: TRBV2; CDR3nt: TGTGCCAGCAGTGAGAGCAGGGCGGGGTATGGCTACACCTTC; CDR3aa: CASSESRAGYGYTF
abundance: -; j_gene: TRBJ2-2; d_gene: TRBD2; v_gene: TRBV7-9; CDR3nt: TGTGCCAGCAGCTTAGGGGCCCCGACTAGCGGTGACACCGGGGAGCTGTTTTTT; CDR3aa: CASSLGAPTSGDTGELFF
abundance: -; j_gene: TRBJ1-1; d_gene: -; v_gene: TRBV5-4; CDR3nt: TGTGCCAGCAGCTCCGGACAGTCGGAAGCTTTCTTT; CDR3aa: CASSSGQSEAFF
abundance: -; j_gene: TRBJ2-5; d_gene: TRBD2; v_gene: TRBV6-1; CDR3nt: TGTGCCAGCAGTGAAGCAAGCGGGGGGACGGGAGAGACCCAGTACTTC; CDR3aa: CASSEASGGTGETQYF
abundance: -; j_gene: TRBJ2-1; d_gene: -; v_gene: TRBV3-1/TRBV3-2; CDR3nt: TGTGCCAGCAGCCAAGCGGAGGATTATGAGCAGTTCTTC; CDR3aa: CASSQAEDYEQFF
abundance: -; j_gene: TRBJ1-1; d_gene: TRBD1; v_gene: TRBV7-8; CDR3nt: TGTGCCAGCAGCTGGTCGACAGGGGGCGGGAAGATATTT; CDR3aa: CASSWSTGGGKIF
abundance: -; j_gene: TRBJ2-7; d_gene: TRBD1; v_gene: TRBV5-5; CDR3nt: TGTGCCAGCAGCTGGCGCCCCGGGACAGACGGCTACGAGCAGTACTTC; CDR3aa: CASSWRPGTDGYEQYF
abundance: -; j_gene: TRBJ1-2; d_gene: -; v_gene: TRBV12-3/TRBV12-4; CDR3nt: TGTGCCAGCAGTTTACTAGAGGTGGATGGCTACACCTTC; CDR3aa: CASSLLEVDGYTF
abundance: -; j_gene: TRBJ1-5; d_gene: -; v_gene: TRBV5-6; CDR3nt: TGTGCCAGCAGCTTATATAGCAATCAGCCCCAGCATTTT; CDR3aa: CASSLYSNQPQHF
abundance: -; j_gene: TRBJ2-5; d_gene: TRBD2; v_gene: TRBV30; CDR3nt: TGTGCCTGGAGTCTTACTAGCGGGGGGGCCGGCGAGACCCAGTACTTC; CDR3aa: CAWSLTSGGAGETQYF
abundance: -; j_gene: TRBJ2-5; d_gene: -; v_gene: TRBV11-2; CDR3nt: TGTGCCAGCGAGAAGGGGATTCAAGAGACCCAGTACTTC; CDR3aa: CASEKGIQETQYF
abundance: -; j_gene: TRBJ1-1; d_gene: -; v_gene: TRBV4-2; CDR3nt: TGTGCCAGCACTACCGGAGGGCGGAACACTGAAGCTTTCTTT; CDR3aa: CASTTGGRNTEAFF
abundance: -; j_gene: TRBJ1-2; d_gene: -; v_gene: TRBV5-1; CDR3nt: TGCGCCAGCAGCTTGGGGGGCTCGGGTGGCTACACCTTC; CDR3aa: CASSLGGSGGYTF
abundance: few; j_gene: TRBJ2-7; d_gene: -; v_gene: TRBV3-1/TRBV3-2; CDR3nt: TGTGCCAGCAGCCAAGATCTTACGTCAGCCTACGAGCAGTACTTC; CDR3aa: CASSQDLTSAYEQYF